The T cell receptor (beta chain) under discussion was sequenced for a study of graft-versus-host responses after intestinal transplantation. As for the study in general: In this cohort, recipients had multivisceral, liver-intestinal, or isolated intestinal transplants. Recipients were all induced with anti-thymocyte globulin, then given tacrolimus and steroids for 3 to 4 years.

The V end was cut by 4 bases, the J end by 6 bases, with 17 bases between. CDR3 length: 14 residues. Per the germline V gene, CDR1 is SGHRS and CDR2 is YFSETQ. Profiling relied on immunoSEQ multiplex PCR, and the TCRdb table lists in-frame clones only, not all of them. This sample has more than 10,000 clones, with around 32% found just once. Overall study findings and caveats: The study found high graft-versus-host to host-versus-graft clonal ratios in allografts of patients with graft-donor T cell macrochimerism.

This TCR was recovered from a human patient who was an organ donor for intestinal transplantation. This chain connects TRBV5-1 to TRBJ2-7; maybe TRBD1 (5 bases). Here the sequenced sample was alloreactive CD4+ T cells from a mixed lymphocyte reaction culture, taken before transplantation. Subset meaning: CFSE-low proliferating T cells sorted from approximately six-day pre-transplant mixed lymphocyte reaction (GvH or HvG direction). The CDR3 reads CASSLRQSSGEQYF. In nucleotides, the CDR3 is TGCGCCAGCAGCCTGCGACAGAGTAGTGGCGAGCAGTACTTC.